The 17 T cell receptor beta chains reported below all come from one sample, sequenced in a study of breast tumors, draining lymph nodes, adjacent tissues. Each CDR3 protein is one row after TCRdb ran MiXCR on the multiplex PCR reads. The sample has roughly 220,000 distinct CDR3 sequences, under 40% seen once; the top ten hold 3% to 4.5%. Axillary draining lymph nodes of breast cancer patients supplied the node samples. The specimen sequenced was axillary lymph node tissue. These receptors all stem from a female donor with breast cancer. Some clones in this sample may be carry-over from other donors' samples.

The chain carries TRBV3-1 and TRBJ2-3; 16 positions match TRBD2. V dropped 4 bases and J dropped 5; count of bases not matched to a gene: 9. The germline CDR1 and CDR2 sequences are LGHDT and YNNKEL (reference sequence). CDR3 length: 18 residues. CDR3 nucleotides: TGTGCCAGCAGCCTAATTGGGACTAGCGGGGGGGCGGGAGATACGCAGTATTTT. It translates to CASSLIGTSGGAGDTQYF.

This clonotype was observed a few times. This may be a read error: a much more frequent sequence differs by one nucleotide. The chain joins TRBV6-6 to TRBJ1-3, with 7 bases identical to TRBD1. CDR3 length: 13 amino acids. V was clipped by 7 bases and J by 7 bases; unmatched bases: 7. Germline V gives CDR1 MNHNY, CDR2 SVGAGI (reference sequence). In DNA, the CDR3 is TGTGCCAGCACCCGGGACAGAACGAACACCATATATTTT. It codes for CASTRDRTNTIYF.

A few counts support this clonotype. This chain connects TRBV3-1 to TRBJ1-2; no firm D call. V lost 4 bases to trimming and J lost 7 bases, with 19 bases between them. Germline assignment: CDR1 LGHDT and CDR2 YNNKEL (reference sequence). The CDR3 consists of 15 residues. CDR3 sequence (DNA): TGTGCCAGCAGCCCGACGAAGCAGCCCGGTAGTGGCTACACCTTC. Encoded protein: CASSPTKQPGSGYTF.

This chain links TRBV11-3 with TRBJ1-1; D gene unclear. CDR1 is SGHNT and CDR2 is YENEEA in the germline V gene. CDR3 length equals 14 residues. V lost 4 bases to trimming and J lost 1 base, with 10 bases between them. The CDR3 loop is CASSSSQTNTEAFF. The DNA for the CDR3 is TGTGCCAGCAGCTCCAGCCAGACGAACACTGAAGCTTTCTTT.

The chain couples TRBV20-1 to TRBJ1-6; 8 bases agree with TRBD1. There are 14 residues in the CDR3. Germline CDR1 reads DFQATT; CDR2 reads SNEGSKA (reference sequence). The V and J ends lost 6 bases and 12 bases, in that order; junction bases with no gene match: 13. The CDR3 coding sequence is TGCAGTGCCCCGACGGACAGGGTTTTTCTACCCCTCCACTTT. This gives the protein CSAPTDRVFLPLHF.

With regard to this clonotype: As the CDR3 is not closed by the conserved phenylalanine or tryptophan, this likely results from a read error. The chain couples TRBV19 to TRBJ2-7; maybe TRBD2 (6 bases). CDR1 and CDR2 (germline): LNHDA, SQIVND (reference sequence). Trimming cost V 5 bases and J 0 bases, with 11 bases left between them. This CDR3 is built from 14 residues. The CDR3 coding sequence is TGTGCCAGTAGTGGGGTCGGGAGCTCCTACGAGCAGTACCTC. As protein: CASSGVGSSYEQYL.

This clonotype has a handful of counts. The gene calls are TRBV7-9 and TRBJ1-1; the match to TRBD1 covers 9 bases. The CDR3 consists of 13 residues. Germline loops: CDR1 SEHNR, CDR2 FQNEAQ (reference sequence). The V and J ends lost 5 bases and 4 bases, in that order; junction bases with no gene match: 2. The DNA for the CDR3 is TGTGCCAGCAGCGTGACAGGGGGCACTGAAGCTTTCTTT. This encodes CASSVTGGTEAFF.

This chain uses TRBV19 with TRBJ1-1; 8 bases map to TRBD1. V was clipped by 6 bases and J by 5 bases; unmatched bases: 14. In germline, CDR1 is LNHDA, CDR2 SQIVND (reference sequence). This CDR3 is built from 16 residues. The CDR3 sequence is CASRTYRTGSVTEAFF. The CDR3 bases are TGTGCCAGTAGGACCTACCGGACAGGGTCAGTGACTGAAGCTTTCTTT. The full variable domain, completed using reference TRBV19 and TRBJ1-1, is DGGITQSPKYLFRKEGQNVTLSCEQNLNHDAMYWYRQDPGQGLRLIYYSQIVNDFQKGDIAEGYSVSREKKESFPLTVTSAQKNPTAFYLCASRTYRTGSVTEAFFGQGTRLTVV.

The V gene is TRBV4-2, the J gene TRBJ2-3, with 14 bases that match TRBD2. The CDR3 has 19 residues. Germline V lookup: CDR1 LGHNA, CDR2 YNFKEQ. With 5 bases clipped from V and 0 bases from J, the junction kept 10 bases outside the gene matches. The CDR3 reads CASSAFPGLAGESTDTQYF. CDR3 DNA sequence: TGTGCCAGCAGCGCATTCCCGGGACTAGCGGGAGAAAGCACAGATACGCAGTATTTT.

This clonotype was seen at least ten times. The CDR3 DNA is TGTGCCAGCAGGACGTACCGGGACAGGACCTACGAGCAGTACTTC. Amino acid sequence: CASRTYRDRTYEQYF. This chain joins TRBV28 and TRBJ2-7, with TRBD1 matching over 8 bases. There are 15 residues in the CDR3. Germline CDR1 MDHEN, CDR2 SYDVKM. Unmatched junction bases numbered 9, after V lost 6 bases and J lost 2 bases. Full variable domain (rest looked up from reference TRBV28 and TRBJ2-7): DVKVTQSSRYLVKRTGEKVFLECVQDMDHENMFWYRQDPGLGLRLIYFSYDVKMKEKGDIPEGYSVSREKKERFSLILESASTNQTSMYLCASRTYRDRTYEQYFGPGTRLTVT.

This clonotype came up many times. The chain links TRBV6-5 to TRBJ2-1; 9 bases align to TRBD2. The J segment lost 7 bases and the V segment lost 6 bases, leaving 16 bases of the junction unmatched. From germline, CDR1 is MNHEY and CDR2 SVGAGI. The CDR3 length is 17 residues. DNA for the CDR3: TGTGCCAGCAGGTCTCCTGGCGGACTAGCGAGAGGGAATGAGCAGTTCTTC. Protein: CASRSPGGLARGNEQFF.

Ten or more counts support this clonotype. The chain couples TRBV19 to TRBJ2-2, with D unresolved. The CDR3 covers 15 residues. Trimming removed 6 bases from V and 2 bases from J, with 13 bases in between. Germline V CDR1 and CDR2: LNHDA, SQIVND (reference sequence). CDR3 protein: CASRSQDLNTGELFF. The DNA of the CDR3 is TGTGCCAGTAGAAGTCAGGACCTCAACACCGGGGAGCTGTTTTTT.

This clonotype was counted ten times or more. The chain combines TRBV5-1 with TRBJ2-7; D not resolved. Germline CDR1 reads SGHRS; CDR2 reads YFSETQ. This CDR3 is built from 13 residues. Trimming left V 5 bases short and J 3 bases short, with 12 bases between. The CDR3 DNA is TGCGCCAGCAGACTCCGTCAAGGCTACGAGCAGTACTTC. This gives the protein CASRLRQGYEQYF.

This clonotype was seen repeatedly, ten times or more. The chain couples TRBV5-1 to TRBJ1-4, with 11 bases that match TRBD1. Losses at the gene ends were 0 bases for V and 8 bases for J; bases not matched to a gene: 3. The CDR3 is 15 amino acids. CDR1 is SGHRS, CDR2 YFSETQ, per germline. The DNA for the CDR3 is TGCGCCAGCAGCTTGGCCGGACAGGGGGCCGAAAAACTGTTTTTT. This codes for CASSLAGQGAEKLFF.

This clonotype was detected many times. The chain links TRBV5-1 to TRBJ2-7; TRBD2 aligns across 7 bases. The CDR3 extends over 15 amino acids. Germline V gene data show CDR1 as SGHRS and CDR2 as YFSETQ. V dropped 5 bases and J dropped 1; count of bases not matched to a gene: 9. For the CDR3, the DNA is TGCGCCAGCAGTTATGATGTACTAGCGTCCTACGAGCAGTACTTC. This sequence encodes CASSYDVLASYEQYF.

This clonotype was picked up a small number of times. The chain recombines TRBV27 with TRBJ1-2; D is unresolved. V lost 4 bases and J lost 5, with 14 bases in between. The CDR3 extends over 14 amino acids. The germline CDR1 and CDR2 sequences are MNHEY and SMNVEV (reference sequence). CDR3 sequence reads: CASSSEPGGYGYTF. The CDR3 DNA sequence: TGTGCCAGCAGTTCCGAGCCGGGTGGGTATGGCTACACCTTC.

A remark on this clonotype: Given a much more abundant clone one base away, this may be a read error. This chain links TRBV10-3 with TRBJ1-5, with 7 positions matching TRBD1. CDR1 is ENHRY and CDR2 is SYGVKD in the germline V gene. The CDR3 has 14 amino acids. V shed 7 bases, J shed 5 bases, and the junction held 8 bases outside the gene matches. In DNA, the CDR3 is TGTGCCATCAAGATTAGGACAGGATATCAGCCCCAGCATTTT. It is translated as CAIKIRTGYQPQHF.